This T cell receptor (beta chain) was obtained from a study of blood T cell repertoires in COVID-19. Study summary: Donors in the United States, Italy and Spain gave samples during acute or convalescent COVID-19. The analysed material was cDNA or gDNA that came from T cells, B-cell-depleted T cells, or PBMCs.

Seattle researchers signed up patients amid active infection and tracked them longitudinally. As processed by the authors: For nucleated cells, counts were estimated from reference gene primer amplification. Some clones are missing from TCRdb's copy, which holds only in-frame ones; the method was immunoSEQ multiplex PCR. That table is the source of V, J and clone size, and D and trimming were worked out from the DNA. The sample lists 500,000 to 600,000 clones, about 89% occurring once. The specimen sequenced was peripheral blood. This receptor was taken from a woman aged 50 to 60 with COVID-19, enrolled during active disease.

CDR3 in amino acids: CASTPEGTDSNQPQHF. CDR3 nucleotides: TGTGCCAGCACTCCGGAGGGGACAGATAGCAATCAGCCCCAGCATTTT. J is TRBJ1-5 and V is TRBV6-6; 7 nucleotides agree with TRBD1. CDR3 size: 16 residues. The ends lost 7 bases at V and 0 bases at J; junction bases unmatched: 9. Germline assignment: CDR1 MNHNY and CDR2 SVGAGI (reference sequence).